Below, 27 T cell receptor beta chains from the same sample are listed, as sequenced in a study of OX40 agonist ivuxolimab in advanced cancers. Assay used: immunoSEQ multiplex PCR; TCRdb lists only in-frame clones, some missing. The repertoire holds under 20,000 clones, with about two thirds as singletons. Sequences were derived from CD4+ or CD8+ T cells sorted from blood, sampled in a trial of the OX40 agonist ivuxolimab. Source of these receptors: an adult with an advanced solid tumor such as melanoma, head and neck, liver or kidney cancer.

The J gene is TRBJ2-7, the V gene TRBV5-6, with TRBD2 identical over 8 bases. Per the germline V gene, CDR1 is SGHDT and CDR2 is YYEEEE. CDR3 length equals 14 residues. V gave up 5 bases and J gave up 3 bases; unmatched junction bases: 7. The CDR3 nucleotides are TGTGCCAGCAGTGTCAGCGGGAGTATCTACGAGCAGTACTTC. It encodes CASSVSGSIYEQYF.

V usage is TRBV6-6 and J usage is TRBJ2-3, with D perhaps matching TRBD2 (6 bases). The CDR3 covers 15 residues. Between the trimmed V and J ends, which lost 8 bases and 7 bases, there was a span of 22 bases. Germline V gene data show CDR1 as MNHNY and CDR2 as SVGAGI (reference sequence). CDR3 nucleotides: TGTGCCAGCCTCCCCGCGGGGTACTCTTTGAATACGCAGTATTTT. Amino acids: CASLPAGYSLNTQYF.

V usage is TRBV2 and J usage is TRBJ2-1; TRBD2 matches at 9 bases. J was trimmed by 3 bases and V by 5 bases; bases with no gene match: 5. Germline CDR1 SNHLY, CDR2 FYNNEI. CDR3 length: 15 amino acids. The CDR3 spells CASSPSGGSYNEQFF. CDR3 DNA sequence: TGTGCCAGCAGTCCAAGCGGGGGGAGCTACAATGAGCAGTTCTTC. Full variable domain (outside the CDR3, taken from reference TRBV2 and TRBJ2-1): EPEVTQTPSHQVTQMGQEVILRCVPISNHLYFYWYRQILGQKVEFLVSFYNNEISEKSEIFDDQFSVERPDGSNFTLKIRSTKLEDSAMYFCASSPSGGSYNEQFFGPGTRLTVL.

The rearrangement uses TRBV5-6 and TRBJ1-2; no clear D gene. CDR1 is SGHDT and CDR2 is YYEEEE in the germline V gene. Trimming took off 4 bases at V and 0 bases at J, with 16 bases between the two ends. The length of the CDR3 is 16 residues. CDR3 amino acids: CASSALEYLANYGYTF. The DNA of the CDR3 is TGTGCCAGCAGCGCCCTGGAGTACCTAGCTAACTATGGCTACACCTTC. The full variable domain, completed using reference TRBV5-6 and TRBJ1-2, is DAGVTQSPTHLIKTRGQQVTLRCSPKSGHDTVSWYQQALGQGPQFIFQYYEEEERQRGNFPDRFSGHQFPNYSSELNVNALLLGDSALYLCASSALEYLANYGYTFGSGTRLTVV.

V usage is TRBV4-2 and J usage is TRBJ2-2, with D possibly called TRBD1 or TRBD2 (5 bases each). V lost 4 bases and J 1 base, leaving 16 bases between the germline ends. Germline lookup yields CDR1 LGHNA and CDR2 YNFKEQ. This CDR3 is 17 amino acids long. DNA for the CDR3: TGTGCCAGCAGCCCTTACGTATATGGGGGGAACACCGGGGAGCTGTTTTTT. This sequence encodes CASSPYVYGGNTGELFF.

The chain recombines TRBV28 with TRBJ1-2; D ambiguous. Germline loops: CDR1 MDHEN, CDR2 SYDVKM. Between the trimmed V and J ends, which lost 1 base and 5 bases, there was a span of 14 bases. The CDR3 has 15 residues. The CDR3 region has the DNA TGTGCCAGCAGTTTATTTAGTGGACGGAGATATGGCTACACCTTC. Protein sequence: CASSLFSGRRYGYTF.

This clone was seen only a few times. This rearrangement joins TRBV11-2 to TRBJ2-1; D unclear. Germline-derived CDR1 and CDR2 are SGHAT and FQNNGV. With 4 bases removed from V and 0 bases from J, the gap between germline ends came to 13 bases. This CDR3 is built from 16 residues. This chain's CDR3 is CASSSHDSSSYNEQFF. The CDR3 coding sequence is TGTGCCAGCAGCTCACATGACTCGAGCTCCTACAATGAGCAGTTCTTC.

This clone came up many times. Other DNA variants within this sample encode the same CDR3. V usage is TRBV5-1 and J usage is TRBJ2-7; D unclear. Germline values: CDR1 SGHRS, CDR2 YFSETQ. V lost 0 bases to trimming and J lost 3 bases, with 7 bases between them. There are 13 residues in the CDR3. DNA for the CDR3: TGCGCCAGCAGCTTGGCTCGCGACTACGAGCAGTACTTC. It specifies CASSLARDYEQYF. The full variable domain, rest sourced from reference TRBV5-1 and TRBJ2-7, is KAGVTQTPRYLIKTRGQQVTLSCSPISGHRSVSWYQQTPGQGLQFLFEYFSETQRNKGNFPGRFSGRQFSNSRSEMNVSTLELGDSALYLCASSLARDYEQYFGPGTRLTVT.

Worth noting for this clone: One end of the junction varies from germline; a read error may be responsible. The chain joins TRBV7-7 to TRBJ2-1, with 8 bases identical to TRBD2. The CDR3 loop spans 17 amino acids. CDR1 is SSHAT, CDR2 FNYEAQ, per germline (reference sequence). In nucleotides, the CDR3 is TGTGCTAGCAGCTTAGTCCTAGCGGGCAGATGGTGCAATGAGCAGTTCTTC. Its translation: CASSLVLAGRWCNEQFF.

The chain recombines TRBV2 with TRBJ2-7, with D uncertain. Germline CDR1 reads SNHLY; CDR2 reads FYNNEI. CDR3 size: 12 residues. Trimming removed 4 bases at V and 2 bases at J, with 6 bases between. This CDR3 reads CASSVSPYEQYF. Here the CDR3 DNA reads TGTGCCAGCAGTGTTAGCCCCTACGAGCAGTACTTC.

CDR3 DNA sequence: TGTGCCAGCAGTTTATTTTACAGGGGGCCGTACGAGCAGTACTTC. It codes for CASSLFYRGPYEQYF. The rearrangement joins TRBV27 to TRBJ2-7, with 9 bases aligning to TRBD1. This CDR3 is built from 15 residues. V lost 1 base to trimming and J lost 4 bases; unmatched junction nucleotides: 5. Germline V gene sequence: CDR1 MNHEY, CDR2 SMNVEV (reference sequence).

The genes are TRBV28 and TRBJ2-7; D gene ambiguous. Trimming took 1 base from V and 3 from J, leaving 16 bases between them. Germline CDR1 reads MDHEN; CDR2 reads SYDVKM. The CDR3 length is 16 residues. In DNA, the CDR3 is TGTGCCAGCAGTTTATTCGGCAGGTCAGCTGACTACGAGCAGTACTTC. Protein product: CASSLFGRSADYEQYF. Full variable domain (rest looked up from reference TRBV28 and TRBJ2-7): DVKVTQSSRYLVKRTGEKVFLECVQDMDHENMFWYRQDPGLGLRLIYFSYDVKMKEKGDIPEGYSVSREKKERFSLILESASTNQTSMYLCASSLFGRSADYEQYFGPGTRLTVT.

The chain employs TRBV5-6 and TRBJ1-2; weak D call: TRBD1 (5 bases). V gave up 2 bases and J gave up 5 bases, with 7 bases separating them. The CDR3 runs 12 residues. Germline V gene lookup returns CDR1 SGHDT and CDR2 YYEEEE. The CDR3 DNA follows: TGTGCCAGCAGCTTCGGGGCGTATGGCTACACCTTC. It specifies CASSFGAYGYTF.

The chain joins TRBV7-2 to TRBJ2-1; 8 bases match TRBD2. The CDR3 has 15 amino acids. Germline values: CDR1 SGHTA, CDR2 FQGNSA. V lost 3 bases, J lost 5 bases, and 6 bases stayed unmatched. CDR3 coding DNA: TGTGCCAGCAGCTTCTCACTAGCGGTTAACAATGAGCAGTTCTTC. It translates to CASSFSLAVNNEQFF.

This clone occurred a few times. J is TRBJ2-5 and V is TRBV4-2, with 12 bases matching TRBD2. CDR3 length: 17 residues. The junction had 12 bases not matched to a gene; V was cut back by 8 bases and J by 2 bases. The V gene's germline CDR1 is LGHNA and CDR2 YNFKEQ. The CDR3 is CASGKIGTSGYQETQYF. The CDR3 region has the DNA TGTGCCAGCGGAAAAATCGGGACTAGCGGGTATCAAGAGACCCAGTACTTC.

The chain has TRBV13 and TRBJ2-7; no clear D gene. Germline values: CDR1 PRHDT, CDR2 FYEKMQ (reference sequence). The CDR3 runs 13 residues. Trimming shortened V by 2 bases and J by 6 bases, and 11 bases separated the two germline ends. The CDR3 loop reads CASSLRPSSEQYF. CDR3 coding DNA: TGTGCCAGCAGCTTAAGGCCATCGAGCGAGCAGTACTTC.

The chain joins TRBV7-9 to TRBJ1-3; 9 nucleotides align to TRBD1. Germline V CDR1 and CDR2: SEHNR, FQNEAQ (reference sequence). CDR3 size: 19 residues. With 10 bases clipped from V and 6 bases from J, the junction kept 25 bases outside the gene matches. This CDR3 reads CAIQGGQREGTGYANTIYF. As DNA, the CDR3 is TGTGCCATTCAAGGGGGACAACGTGAGGGGACAGGGTACGCAAACACCATATATTTT. The full variable domain, its missing parts supplied by reference TRBV7-9 and TRBJ1-3, is DTGVSQNPRHKITKRGQNVTFRCDPISEHNRLYWYRQTLGQGPEFLTYFQNEAQLEKSRLLSDRFSAERPKGSFSTLEIQRTEQGDSAMYLCAIQGGQREGTGYANTIYFGEGSWLTVV.

This clone was counted between two and nine times. The rearrangement joins TRBV9 to TRBJ1-5; D is perhaps TRBD1 (5 bases). Germline loops: CDR1 SGDLS, CDR2 YYNGEE. The V end lost 1 base, the J end lost 4 bases, and 12 bases lay between the germline ends. This CDR3 is built from 15 residues. CDR3 protein: CASSVITGPNQPQHF. CDR3 DNA sequence: TGTGCCAGCAGCGTAATAACAGGACCTAATCAGCCCCAGCATTTT.

This clone is medium-sized in the sample. The chain employs TRBV28 and TRBJ1-2; D is ambiguous. This CDR3 has 13 amino acids. Germline CDR1 is MDHEN and CDR2 is SYDVKM. Trimming cost V 5 bases and J 8 bases, with 15 bases left between them. CDR3 sequence reads: CASSPEPHRGYTF. CDR3 sequence (DNA): TGTGCCAGCAGTCCCGAACCTCATAGAGGCTACACCTTC.

J is TRBJ2-2 and V is TRBV7-8; TRBD1 or TRBD2 may be the D gene (5 bases each). The CDR3 extends over 17 amino acids. Trimming shortened V by 5 bases and J by 3 bases, and 19 bases separated the two germline ends. The germline CDR1 and CDR2 sequences are SGHVS and FQNEAQ. The CDR3 bases are TGTGCCAGCAGCCGACGCCAACAGGACTCCCACACCGGGGAGCTGTTTTTT. Protein product: CASSRRQQDSHTGELFF. Drawing the rest from reference TRBV7-8 and TRBJ2-2, the complete variable domain is GAGVSQSPRYKVAKRGQDVALRCDPISGHVSLFWYQQALGQGPEFLTYFQNEAQLDKSGLPSDRFFAERPEGSVSTLKIQRTQQEDSAVYLCASSRRQQDSHTGELFFGEGSRLTVL.

This clone was detected once. The chain has TRBV11-2 and TRBJ2-1; 7 bases line up with TRBD1. The V and J ends lost 7 bases and 0 bases, in that order; junction bases with no gene match: 9. The CDR3 is 16 amino acids. Germline CDR1 and CDR2: SGHAT and FQNNGV. CDR3 in amino acids: CASTDPTGSSYNEQFF. Here the CDR3 DNA reads TGTGCCAGCACCGACCCGACAGGGAGCTCCTACAATGAGCAGTTCTTC. Full variable domain (missing parts from reference TRBV11-2 and TRBJ2-1): EAGVAQSPRYKIIEKRQSVAFWCNPISGHATLYWYQQILGQGPKLLIQFQNNGVVDDSQLPKDRFSAERLKGVDSTLKIQPAKLEDSAVYLCASTDPTGSSYNEQFFGPGTRLTVL.

The genes are TRBV10-3 and TRBJ2-7; TRBD2 is a possible D gene (5 bases). From germline, CDR1 is ENHRY and CDR2 SYGVKD. The germline V and J ends were trimmed by 7 bases and 0 bases, with 10 bases remaining between them. The length of the CDR3 is 13 residues. This chain's CDR3 is CAITPEDSYEQYF. CDR3 nucleotide sequence: TGTGCCATCACTCCGGAGGACTCCTACGAGCAGTACTTC.

V usage is TRBV6-6 and J usage is TRBJ2-1; 8 bases align to TRBD2. This CDR3 has 12 amino acids. After removal of 4 bases from V and 9 bases from J, the junction contained 2 bases not matched to a gene. Germline V CDR1 and CDR2: MNHNY, SVGAGI (reference sequence). This CDR3 reads CASSFRGGEQFF. The CDR3 DNA is TGTGCCAGCAGTTTCCGGGGGGGTGAGCAGTTCTTC.

The chain links TRBV28 to TRBJ2-7; 9 positions agree with TRBD2. J gave up 4 bases and V 5 bases, and 12 bases lay outside the gene matches. Per germline, CDR1 MDHEN and CDR2 SYDVKM. This CDR3 region has 16 residues. The CDR3 DNA reads as TGTGCCAGCAGTCCCCAAGCGGGAGGCCCTTCTTACGAGCAGTACTTC. Translating it yields CASSPQAGGPSYEQYF.

The rearrangement uses TRBV7-2 and TRBJ2-1; D gene uncertain. This CDR3 is built from 13 residues. In germline, CDR1 is SGHTA, CDR2 FQGNSA. V lost 7 bases to trimming and J lost 2 bases, with 9 bases between them. The CDR3 here is CASTALAYNEQFF. The CDR3 bases are TGTGCCAGCACCGCCCTAGCCTACAATGAGCAGTTCTTC.

V usage is TRBV29-1 and J usage is TRBJ2-5, with D unclear. Germline CDR1 is SQVTM and CDR2 is ANQGSEA. Trimming cost V 4 bases and J 1 base, with 10 bases left between them. The CDR3 is 13 amino acids. CDR3 coding DNA: TGCAGCGTTGGAACACCAACCCAAGAGACCCAGTACTTC. Protein product: CSVGTPTQETQYF.

This chain links TRBV7-9 with TRBJ2-5; 7 bases match TRBD2. Germline CDR1 SEHNR, CDR2 FQNEAQ (reference sequence). The CDR3 spans 16 residues. The ends lost 4 bases at V and 1 base at J; junction bases unmatched: 9. The CDR3 here is CASSSTAGETQETQYF. The CDR3 nucleotides are TGTGCCAGCAGCTCCACTGCGGGGGAGACCCAAGAGACCCAGTACTTC. Full variable domain (outside the CDR3, taken from reference TRBV7-9 and TRBJ2-5): DTGVSQNPRHKITKRGQNVTFRCDPISEHNRLYWYRQTLGQGPEFLTYFQNEAQLEKSRLLSDRFSAERPKGSFSTLEIQRTEQGDSAMYLCASSSTAGETQETQYFGPGTRLLVL.